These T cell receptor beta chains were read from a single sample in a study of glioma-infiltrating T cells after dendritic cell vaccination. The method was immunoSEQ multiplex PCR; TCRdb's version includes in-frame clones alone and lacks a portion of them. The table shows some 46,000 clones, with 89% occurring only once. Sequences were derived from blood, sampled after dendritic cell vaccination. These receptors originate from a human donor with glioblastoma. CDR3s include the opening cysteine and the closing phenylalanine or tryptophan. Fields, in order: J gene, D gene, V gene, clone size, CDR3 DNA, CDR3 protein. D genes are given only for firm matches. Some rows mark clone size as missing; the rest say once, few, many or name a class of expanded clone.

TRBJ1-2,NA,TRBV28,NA,TGTGCCAGCAGTTTAAAATCGTATGGCTACACCTTC,CASSLKSYGYTF
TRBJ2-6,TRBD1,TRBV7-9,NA,TGTGCCAGCAGCTTAGTCCGGGACAGGGGACTTTCGGGGGCCAACGTCCTGACTTTC,CASSLVRDRGLSGANVLTF
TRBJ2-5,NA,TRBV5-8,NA,TGTGCCAGCAGCTTAGTCGGACAGATGGAGACCCAGTACTTC,CASSLVGQMETQYF
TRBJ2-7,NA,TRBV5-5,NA,TGTGCCAGCAGCTTGTGGGGACAAAGACACTACGAGCAGTACTTC,CASSLWGQRHYEQYF
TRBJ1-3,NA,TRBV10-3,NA,TGTGCCATGGCTGATACCGGAAACACCATATATTTT,CAMADTGNTIYF
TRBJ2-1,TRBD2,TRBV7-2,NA,TGTGCCAGCAGCTCTGGACTAGTCGGGTTCTTC,CASSSGLVGFF
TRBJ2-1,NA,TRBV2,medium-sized,TGTGCCAGCAGTGGCGGAGAGCAGTTCTTC,CASSGGEQFF
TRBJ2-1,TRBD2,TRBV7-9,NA,TGTGCCAGCAGCTTAGATAGCGGGAGTTCAAGGGAGCAGTTCTTC,CASSLDSGSSREQFF
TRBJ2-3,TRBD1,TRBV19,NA,TGTGCCAGTAGAGGGCAGGGGGTCACAGATACGCAGTATTTT,CASRGQGVTDTQYF
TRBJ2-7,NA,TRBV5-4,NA,TGTGCCAGCAGCCGGGGGGCAGGGTCTAACGAGCAGTACTTC,CASSRGAGSNEQYF
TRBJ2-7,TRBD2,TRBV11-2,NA,TGTGCCAGCAGCTCGTACCGACTAGCGGGAGTGTACGAGCAGTACTTC,CASSSYRLAGVYEQYF
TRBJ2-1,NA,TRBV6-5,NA,TGTGCCAGCAGTTCCCTACCCAATGAGCAGTTCTTC,CASSSLPNEQFF
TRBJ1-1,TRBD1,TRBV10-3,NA,TGTGCCATCCGGGGACAGACAAATGAAGCTTTCTTT,CAIRGQTNEAFF
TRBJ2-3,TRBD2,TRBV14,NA,TGTGCCAGACCTAGTGGACTAGCGGGATCAGATACGCAGTATTTT,CARPSGLAGSDTQYF
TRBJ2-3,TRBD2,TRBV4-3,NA,TGCGCCAGCAGCCAAGCCCGCGGGAGAGCACCTCAGCAGTATTTT,CASSQARGRAPQQYF
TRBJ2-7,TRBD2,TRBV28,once,TGTGCCAGCCGTAGCGGGAGTTCCTACGAGCAGTACTTC,CASRSGSSYEQYF
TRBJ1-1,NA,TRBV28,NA,TGTGCCAGCAGTTTATTTCCGTCCCAGGCTTTCTTT,CASSLFPSQAFF
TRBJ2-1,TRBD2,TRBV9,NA,TGTGCCAGCAGCCTCACTGCTAGCGGGAGGGTGCACAATGAGCAGTTCTTC,CASSLTASGRVHNEQFF
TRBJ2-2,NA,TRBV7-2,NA,TGTGCCAGCAGCATAAACAGGGGGGAGCTGTTTTTT,CASSINRGELFF
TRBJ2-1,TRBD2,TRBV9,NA,TGTGCCAGCAGCGGTCTAGCGGATACCTACAATGAGCAGTTCTTC,CASSGLADTYNEQFF
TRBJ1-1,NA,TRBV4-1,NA,TGCGCCAGCAGCCAAGCTGTGACAGATGAAGCTTTCTTT,CASSQAVTDEAFF
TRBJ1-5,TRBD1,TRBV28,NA,TGTGCCAGCAGGAGGGACAGCCATAGCAATCAGCCCCAGCATTTT,CASRRDSHSNQPQHF
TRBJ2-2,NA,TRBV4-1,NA,TGCGCCAGCAGCCAAGAGCCGGGGAACACCGGGGAGCTGTTTTTT,CASSQEPGNTGELFF
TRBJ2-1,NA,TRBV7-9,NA,TGTGCCAGCAGCTTAGTTAGATGGGGGCCGGATGAGCAGTTCTTC,CASSLVRWGPDEQFF